Presented here are 18 T cell receptor beta chains from one specimen sequenced in a study of blood T cell repertoires in COVID-19. Only in-frame clones appear in the TCRdb table, and some are missing; sequencing was by immunoSEQ multiplex PCR. The table includes fewer than 350,000 clones, approximately 83% detected once. The material sequenced was PBMCs or T cells enriched from blood (not recorded which). These receptors originate from a young man who had recovered from COVID-19.

This clone was recorded once. CDR3 protein: CASSSDRAGNQPQHF. In DNA, the CDR3 is TGTGCCAGCAGCTCGGACAGGGCTGGCAATCAGCCCCAGCATTTT. The chain joins TRBV6-1 to TRBJ1-5; 8 bases line up with TRBD1. Losses at the gene ends were 6 bases for V and 2 bases for J; bases not matched to a gene: 6. The germline V gene has CDR1 MNHNS and CDR2 SASEGT. The CDR3 has 15 residues.

This clone appeared once. The rearrangement uses TRBV9 and TRBJ2-1, with a weak D call TRBD2 (6 bases). The germline CDR1 and CDR2 sequences are SGDLS and YYNGEE. This CDR3 spans 15 amino acids. V was cut by 0 bases and J by 7 bases, with 14 bases left in between. Here the CDR3 reads CASSVGVGRGNEQFF. In DNA form, the CDR3 reads TGTGCCAGCAGCGTAGGGGTTGGGCGGGGAAATGAGCAGTTCTTC. Full variable domain (outside the CDR3, taken from reference TRBV9 and TRBJ2-1): DSGVTQTPKHLITATGQRVTLRCSPRSGDLSVYWYQQSLDQGLQFLIQYYNGEERAKGNILERFSAQQFPDLHSELNLSSLELGDSALYFCASSVGVGRGNEQFFGPGTRLTVL.

The CDR3 loop is CASSQDYFTGELFF. The CDR3 DNA reads as TGTGCCAGCAGCCAGGACTACTTCACCGGGGAGCTGTTTTTT. The V call is TRBV7-6, the J call TRBJ2-2, with TRBD2 as a possible D gene (6 bases). Germline V gene data show CDR1 as SGHVS and CDR2 as FNYEAQ. The V and J ends lost 5 bases and 4 bases respectively, with 11 bases between them. This CDR3 has 14 amino acids.

The rearrangement uses TRBV12-3 or TRBV12-4 and TRBJ1-2; TRBD1 matches at 8 bases. V trimming: 7 bases; J trimming: 2 bases; junction bases outside the gene matches: 3. This CDR3 comprises 13 residues. The CDR3 DNA reads TGTGCCAGCATGGACAGGGCGAACTATGGCTACACCTTC. Protein sequence: CASMDRANYGYTF.

The gene calls are TRBV6-5 and TRBJ2-2; perhaps TRBD1 as D (6 bases). The CDR3 length is 16 residues. The ends were cut back, 4 bases at V and 0 bases at J, with 12 bases in the middle. From germline, CDR1 is MNHEY and CDR2 SVGAGI. Here the CDR3 DNA reads TGTGCCAGCAGTTCATACAGGGTTTCGAACACCGGGGAGCTGTTTTTT. This sequence encodes CASSSYRVSNTGELFF.

V usage is TRBV19 and J usage is TRBJ1-1, with D perhaps matching TRBD1 (5 bases). The CDR3 covers 14 residues. The germline V gene encodes CDR1 LNHDA and CDR2 SQIVND (reference sequence). V lost 0 bases and J 5 bases, leaving 10 bases between the germline ends. Here the CDR3 reads CASSIDAGGTEAFF. The DNA for the CDR3 is TGTGCCAGTAGTATAGATGCGGGGGGGACTGAAGCTTTCTTT.

This chain connects TRBV5-1 to TRBJ1-6; D remains ambiguous. The length of the CDR3 is 16 residues. Between the trimmed V and J ends, which lost 2 bases and 11 bases, there was a span of 20 bases. Germline CDR1 is SGHRS and CDR2 is YFSETQ. In DNA, the CDR3 is TGCGCCAGCAGCTTCGAAGGAGGGCAAAGATTGGCACCCCTCCACTTT. Encoded protein: CASSFEGGQRLAPLHF.

This chain's CDR3 is CASSIPVPQHF. CDR3 in DNA: TGTGCCAGCAGCATACCAGTACCCCAGCATTTT. The V call is TRBV21-1, the J call TRBJ1-5; the table calls TRBD1, which could not be checked here. TRBV21-1 represents a pseudogene. CDR3 size: 11 residues.

The rearrangement links TRBV11-2 to TRBJ2-7, with D tentatively TRBD1 (6 bases). CDR1 SGHAT and CDR2 FQNNGV come from the germline V gene. V was trimmed by 3 bases and J by 7 bases, leaving 16 bases between them. This CDR3 comprises 14 residues. CDR3 coding DNA: TGTGCCAGCAGCTTCACCGCCGGGACAAAAGAGCAGTACTTC. It codes for CASSFTAGTKEQYF.

This chain uses TRBV3-1 (or the pseudogene TRBV3-2) with TRBJ2-1; possible D gene TRBD2, 6 bases. This CDR3 region has 13 residues. Germline V gene lookup returns CDR1 LGHDT and CDR2 YNNKEL (reference sequence). V lost 5 bases, J lost 7 bases, and 12 bases lay in between. The CDR3 loop reads CASSYLGGNEQFF. In DNA form, the CDR3 reads TGTGCCAGCAGCTATTTAGGAGGGAATGAGCAGTTCTTC.

The rearrangement links TRBV4-3 to TRBJ2-1; D gene uncertain. Germline V lookup: CDR1 LGHNA, CDR2 YSLEER. The CDR3 consists of 16 residues. With 0 bases removed from V and 0 bases from J, the gap between germline ends came to 9 bases. CDR3 sequence: CASSQESGSSYNEQFF. CDR3 nucleotide sequence: TGCGCCAGCAGCCAAGAATCCGGTAGCTCCTACAATGAGCAGTTCTTC.

This clone was counted only a few times. The rearrangement joins TRBV11-2 to TRBJ2-4, with 9 bases identical to TRBD2. Germline-derived CDR1 and CDR2 are SGHAT and FQNNGV. This CDR3 comprises 19 residues. V was pared by 4 bases and J by 0 bases, with 13 bases of the junction left unmatched. The CDR3, as DNA: TGTGCCAGCAGCTCAGGAAGCAGCGGGGGGACCTTAGCCAAAAACATTCAGTACTTC. As protein: CASSSGSSGGTLAKNIQYF.

This chain connects TRBV3-1 (or the pseudogene TRBV3-2) to TRBJ2-2; TRBD1 is a possible D gene (6 bases). Trimming stripped 4 bases from V and 6 bases from J, with 15 bases between. This CDR3 is 15 amino acids long. CDR1 and CDR2 from the germline V gene are LGHDT and YNNKEL (reference sequence). CDR3 coding DNA: TGTGCCAGCAGCCCTATGGACAGAACGGCCGGGGAGCTGTTTTTT. This encodes CASSPMDRTAGELFF.

Note on this clone: The junction differs from germline at one of its ends, possibly a read error. This chain's CDR3 is CASREAGQVTYGYTF. CDR3 bases: TGTGCCAGCAGGGAAGCGGGCCAAGTTACCTATGGCTACACCTTC. J is TRBJ1-2 and V is TRBV6-1; D not resolved. CDR3 length: 15 residues. Per germline, CDR1 MNHNS and CDR2 SASEGT.

The chain couples TRBV11-3 to TRBJ1-3; 7 bases line up with TRBD1. V was pared by 5 bases and J by 4 bases, with 8 bases of the junction left unmatched. Germline V lookup: CDR1 SGHNT, CDR2 YENEEA. This CDR3 region has 15 residues. The CDR3 protein is CASSRDRDEGNTIYF. DNA for the CDR3: TGTGCCAGCAGCCGTGACAGGGACGAAGGAAACACCATATATTTT.

V gene TRBV3-1 (or the pseudogene TRBV3-2) combines with J gene TRBJ1-3; D might be TRBD1 (6 bases). Germline CDR1 LGHDT, CDR2 YNNKEL (reference sequence). This CDR3 contains 17 residues. Trimming pared 3 bases from V and 0 bases from J, leaving 15 bases between. The CDR3 here is CASSHNQGFNSGNTIYF. DNA of the CDR3: TGTGCCAGCAGCCATAATCAGGGGTTTAACTCTGGAAACACCATATATTTT.

The chain has TRBV29-1 and TRBJ1-1; 8 bases match TRBD1. Germline CDR1 reads SQVTM; CDR2 reads ANQGSEA. The CDR3 is 13 amino acids. With 6 bases clipped from V and 4 bases from J, the junction kept 7 bases outside the gene matches. The DNA of the CDR3 is TGCAGCGTCTTGACAGGGGCCAGCACTGAAGCTTTCTTT. Its translation: CSVLTGASTEAFF.

The J gene is TRBJ2-2, the V gene TRBV29-1, with D possibly matching TRBD1 (6 bases). Deletions cut 3 bases from V and 0 bases from J, with 11 bases between. The germline V gene encodes CDR1 SQVTM and CDR2 ANQGSEA. The CDR3 spans 15 residues. CDR3 nucleotides: TGCAGCGTTGACGTTGGGGGCTCGAACACCGGGGAGCTGTTTTTT. Residues: CSVDVGGSNTGELFF.